A single sample gave rise to the 2 T cell receptor beta chains below, sequenced in a study of cytomegalovirus exposure and HLA in healthy donors. This PCR relied on a set of 60 Vbeta primers and 13 Jbeta primers. Sequencing was performed with immunoSEQ multiplex PCR; in TCRdb, only in-frame clones are kept and a portion is missing. Seen here are under 100,000 clones, 55% to 70% observed once, and the top ten hold approximately 16%. Sequencing was carried out using PBMCs. The receptor source for this set is a woman aged 40 to 55 in good health and CMV-seropositive.

The chain couples TRBV11-2 to TRBJ2-3, with D possibly TRBD2 on 6 matching bases. CDR3 length equals 20 residues. Trimming took 0 bases from V and 4 from J, leaving 26 bases between them. The germline CDR1 and CDR2 sequences are SGHAT and FQNNGV. In DNA, the CDR3 is TGTGCCAGCAGCTTAGATTGGGCGTTTTTGGGGTTCGGGAGCCCAGATACGCAGTATTTT. Translating it yields CASSLDWAFLGFGSPDTQYF.

This sequence joins TRBV28 and TRBJ1-1; maybe TRBD1 (6 bases). V dropped 1 base and J dropped 0 bases, with 21 bases sitting between them. Per germline, CDR1 MDHEN and CDR2 SYDVKM. This CDR3 region has 19 residues. CDR3 protein: CASSLYDVWDTGLNTEAFF. CDR3 DNA: TGTGCCAGCAGTTTATATGATGTGTGGGACACGGGGCTGAACACTGAAGCTTTCTTT.